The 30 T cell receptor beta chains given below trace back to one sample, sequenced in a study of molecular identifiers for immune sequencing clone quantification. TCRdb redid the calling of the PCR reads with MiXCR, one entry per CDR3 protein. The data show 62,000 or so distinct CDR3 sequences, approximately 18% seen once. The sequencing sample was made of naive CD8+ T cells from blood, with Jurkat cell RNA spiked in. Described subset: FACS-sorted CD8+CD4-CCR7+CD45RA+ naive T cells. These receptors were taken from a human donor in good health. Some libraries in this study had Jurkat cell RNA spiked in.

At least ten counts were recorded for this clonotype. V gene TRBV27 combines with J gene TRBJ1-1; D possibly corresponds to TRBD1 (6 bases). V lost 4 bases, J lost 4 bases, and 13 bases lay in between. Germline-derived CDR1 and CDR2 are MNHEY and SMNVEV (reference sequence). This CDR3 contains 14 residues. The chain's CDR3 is CASSSSPGATEAFF. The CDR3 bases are TGTGCCAGCAGTTCCTCCCCGGGGGCCACTGAAGCTTTCTTT.

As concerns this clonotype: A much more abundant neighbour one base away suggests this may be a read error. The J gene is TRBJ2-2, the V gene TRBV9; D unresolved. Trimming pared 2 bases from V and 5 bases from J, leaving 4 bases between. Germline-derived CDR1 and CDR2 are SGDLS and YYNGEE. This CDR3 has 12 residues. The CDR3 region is CASSVRTGELFF. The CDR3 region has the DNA TGTGCCAGCAGCGTTCGGACCGGGGAGCTGTTTTTT.

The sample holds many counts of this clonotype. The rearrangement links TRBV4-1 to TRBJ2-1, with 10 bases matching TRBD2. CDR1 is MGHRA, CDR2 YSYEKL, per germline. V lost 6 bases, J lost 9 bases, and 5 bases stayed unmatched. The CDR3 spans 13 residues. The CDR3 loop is CASRLAGVSEQFF. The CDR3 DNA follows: TGCGCCAGCAGGCTAGCGGGAGTGAGTGAGCAGTTCTTC.

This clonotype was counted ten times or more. The DNA for the CDR3 is TGTGCCAGCAGCTTAGATTGGGGTAGCGGAGGGAGTTACGAGCAGTACTTC. Residues: CASSLDWGSGGSYEQYF. The chain joins TRBV7-9 to TRBJ2-7, with D maybe TRBD2 (6 bases). The CDR3 length is 17 residues. CDR1 is SEHNR, CDR2 FQNEAQ, per germline (reference sequence). The V gene lost 1 base and the J gene lost 4 bases, with 20 bases spanning the gap.

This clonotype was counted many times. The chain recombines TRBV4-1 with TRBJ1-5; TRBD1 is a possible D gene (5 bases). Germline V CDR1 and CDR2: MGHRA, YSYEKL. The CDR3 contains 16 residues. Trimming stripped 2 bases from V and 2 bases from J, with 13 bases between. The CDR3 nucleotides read TGCGCCAGCAGCCAATTCGGGGGATCGGGCAATCAGCCCCAGCATTTT. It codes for CASSQFGGSGNQPQHF.

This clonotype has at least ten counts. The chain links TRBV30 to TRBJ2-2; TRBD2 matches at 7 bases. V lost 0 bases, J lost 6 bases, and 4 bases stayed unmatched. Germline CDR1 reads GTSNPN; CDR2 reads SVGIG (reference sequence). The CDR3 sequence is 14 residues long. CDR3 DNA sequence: TGTGCCTGGAGTGTCGGGGGAGGGCCCGGGGAGCTGTTTTTT. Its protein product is CAWSVGGGPGELFF.

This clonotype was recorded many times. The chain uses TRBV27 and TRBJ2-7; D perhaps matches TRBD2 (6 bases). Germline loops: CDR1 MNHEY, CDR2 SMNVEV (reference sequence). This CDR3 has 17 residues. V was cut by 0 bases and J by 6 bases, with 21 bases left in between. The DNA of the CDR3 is TGTGCCAGCAGTTTATCAACGGGGAGGATAACGGGCGGCGAGCAGTACTTC. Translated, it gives CASSLSTGRITGGEQYF.

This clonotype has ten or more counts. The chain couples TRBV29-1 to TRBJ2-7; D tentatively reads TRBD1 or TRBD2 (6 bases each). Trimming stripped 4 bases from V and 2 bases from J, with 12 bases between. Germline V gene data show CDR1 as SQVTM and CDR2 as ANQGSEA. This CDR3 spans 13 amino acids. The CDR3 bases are TGCAGCGTTGCCCGGGGGCACCCCTACGAGCAGTACTTC. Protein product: CSVARGHPYEQYF.

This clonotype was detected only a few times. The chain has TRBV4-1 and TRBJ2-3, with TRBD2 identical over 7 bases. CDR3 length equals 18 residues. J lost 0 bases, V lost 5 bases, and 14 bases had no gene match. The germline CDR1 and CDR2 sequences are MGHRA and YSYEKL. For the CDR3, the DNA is TGCGCCAGCAGCGAAGTTGGTGTTAGCGGGCCTAGCACAGATACGCAGTATTTT. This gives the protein CASSEVGVSGPSTDTQYF.

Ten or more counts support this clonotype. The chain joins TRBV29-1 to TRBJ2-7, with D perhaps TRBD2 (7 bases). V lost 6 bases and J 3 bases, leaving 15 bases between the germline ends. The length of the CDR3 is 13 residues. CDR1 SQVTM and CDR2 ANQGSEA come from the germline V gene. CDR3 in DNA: TGCAGCGTGGGGGGGGGCGGGAACTACGAGCAGTACTTC. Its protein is CSVGGGGNYEQYF.

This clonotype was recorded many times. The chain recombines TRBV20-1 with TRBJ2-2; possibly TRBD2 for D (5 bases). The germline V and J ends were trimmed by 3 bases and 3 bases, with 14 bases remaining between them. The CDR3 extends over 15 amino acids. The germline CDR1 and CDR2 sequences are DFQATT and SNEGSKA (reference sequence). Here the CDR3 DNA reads TGCAGTGCTAGTCCGGAGGCGGTGGACACCGGGGAGCTGTTTTTT. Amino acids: CSASPEAVDTGELFF.

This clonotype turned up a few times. The CDR3 sequence: CASSSLDRGLLGTQYF. CDR3 in DNA: TGTGCCAGCAGCTCGTTGGACAGGGGCCTCCTTGGTACCCAGTACTTC. The gene calls are TRBV11-3 and TRBJ2-5, with 9 bases that match TRBD1. Losses at the gene ends were 4 bases for V and 8 bases for J; bases not matched to a gene: 14. The CDR3 is 16 residues long. Per the germline V gene, CDR1 is SGHNT and CDR2 is YENEEA.

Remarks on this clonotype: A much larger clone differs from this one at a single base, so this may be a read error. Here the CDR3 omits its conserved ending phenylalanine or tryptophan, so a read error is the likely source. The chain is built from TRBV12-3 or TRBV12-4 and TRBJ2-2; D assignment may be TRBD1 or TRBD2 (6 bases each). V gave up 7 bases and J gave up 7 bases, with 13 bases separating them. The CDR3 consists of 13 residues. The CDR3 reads CASTSGGIGELFL. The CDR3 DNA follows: TGTGCCAGCACCTCCGGGGGCATCGGGGAGCTGTTTTTA.

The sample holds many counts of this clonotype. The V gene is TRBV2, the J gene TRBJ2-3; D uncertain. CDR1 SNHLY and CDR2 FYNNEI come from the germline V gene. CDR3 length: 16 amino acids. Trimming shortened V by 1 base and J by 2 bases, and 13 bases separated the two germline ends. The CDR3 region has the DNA TGTGCCAGCAGTGAAGTTATTGGGGAATCCACAGATACGCAGTATTTT. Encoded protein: CASSEVIGESTDTQYF.

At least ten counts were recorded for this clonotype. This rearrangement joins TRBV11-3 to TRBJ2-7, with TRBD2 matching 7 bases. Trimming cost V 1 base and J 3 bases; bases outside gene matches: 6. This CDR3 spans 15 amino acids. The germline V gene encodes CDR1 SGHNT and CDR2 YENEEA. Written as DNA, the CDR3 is TGTGCCAGCAGCTTAGCCGGACTAGTGGGCTACGAGCAGTACTTC. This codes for CASSLAGLVGYEQYF.

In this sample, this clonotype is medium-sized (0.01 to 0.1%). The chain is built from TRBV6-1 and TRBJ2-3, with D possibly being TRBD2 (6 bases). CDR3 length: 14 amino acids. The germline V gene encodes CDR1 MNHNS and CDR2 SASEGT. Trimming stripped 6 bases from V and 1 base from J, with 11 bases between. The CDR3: CASSDPGGTDTQYF. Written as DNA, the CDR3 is TGTGCCAGCAGCGACCCGGGGGGCACAGATACGCAGTATTTT.

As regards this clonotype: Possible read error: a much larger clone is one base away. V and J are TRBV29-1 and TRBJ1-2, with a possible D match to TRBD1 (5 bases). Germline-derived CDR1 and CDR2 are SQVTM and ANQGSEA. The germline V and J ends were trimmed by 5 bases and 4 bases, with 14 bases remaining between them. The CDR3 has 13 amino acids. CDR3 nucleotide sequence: TGCAGCGTTTTTGCAAGGGGAATCTATGGCTACACCTTC. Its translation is CSVFARGIYGYTF. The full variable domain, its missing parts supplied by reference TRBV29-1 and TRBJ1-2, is SAVISQKPSRDICQRGTSLTIQCQVDSQVTMMFWYRQQPGQSLTLIATANQGSEATYESGFVIDKFPISRPNLTFSTLTVSNMSPEDSSIYLCSVFARGIYGYTFGSGTRLTVV.

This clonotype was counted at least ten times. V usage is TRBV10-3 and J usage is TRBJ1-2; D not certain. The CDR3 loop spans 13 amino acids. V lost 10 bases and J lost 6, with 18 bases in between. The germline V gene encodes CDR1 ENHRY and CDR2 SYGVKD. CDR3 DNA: TGTGCCAGTACGGGAACCGGGGTTAATGGCTACACCTTC. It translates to CASTGTGVNGYTF.

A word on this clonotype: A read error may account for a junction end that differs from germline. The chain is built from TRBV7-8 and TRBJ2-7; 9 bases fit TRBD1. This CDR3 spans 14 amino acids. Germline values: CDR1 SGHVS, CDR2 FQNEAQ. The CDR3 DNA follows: TGTGCCAGCAGCTTCATGGGACAGGGTAATGGGCAGTGCTTC. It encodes CASSFMGQGNGQCF. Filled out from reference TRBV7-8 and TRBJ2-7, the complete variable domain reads GAGVSQSPRYKVAKRGQDVALRCDPISGHVSLFWYQQALGQGPEFLTYFQNEAQLDKSGLPSDRFFAERPEGSVSTLKIQRTQQEDSAVYLCASSFMGQGNGQCFGPGTRLTVT.

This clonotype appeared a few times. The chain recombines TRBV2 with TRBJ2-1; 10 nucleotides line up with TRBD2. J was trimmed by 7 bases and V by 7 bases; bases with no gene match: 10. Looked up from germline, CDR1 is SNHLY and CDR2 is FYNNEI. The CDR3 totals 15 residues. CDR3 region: CASMPSAGGWNEQFF. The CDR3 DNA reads TGTGCCAGCATGCCTTCAGCGGGAGGGTGGAATGAGCAGTTCTTC.

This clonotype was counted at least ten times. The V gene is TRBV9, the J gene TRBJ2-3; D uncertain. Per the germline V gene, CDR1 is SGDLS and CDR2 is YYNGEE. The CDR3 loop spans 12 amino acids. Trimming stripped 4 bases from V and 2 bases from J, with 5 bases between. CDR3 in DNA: TGTGCCAGCAGCTTGTACACAGATACGCAGTATTTT. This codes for CASSLYTDTQYF. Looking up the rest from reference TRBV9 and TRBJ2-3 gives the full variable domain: DSGVTQTPKHLITATGQRVTLRCSPRSGDLSVYWYQQSLDQGLQFLIQYYNGEERAKGNILERFSAQQFPDLHSELNLSSLELGDSALYFCASSLYTDTQYFGPGTRLTVL.

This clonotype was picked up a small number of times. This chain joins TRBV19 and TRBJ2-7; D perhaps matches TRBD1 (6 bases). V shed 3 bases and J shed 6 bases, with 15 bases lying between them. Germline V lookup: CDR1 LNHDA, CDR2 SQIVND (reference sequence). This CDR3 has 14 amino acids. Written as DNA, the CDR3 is TGTGCCAGTAGTATTGGCCCGACAGGCTCCGAGCAGTACTTC. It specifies CASSIGPTGSEQYF.

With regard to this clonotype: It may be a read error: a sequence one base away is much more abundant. The CDR3 protein is CAGSWGAGVSLTEAFF. The CDR3 DNA reads TGTGCCGGCAGCTGGGGGGCAGGGGTATCATTAACTGAAGCTTTCTTT. The chain is built from TRBV5-3 and TRBJ1-1, with D perhaps matching TRBD1 (6 bases). TRBV5-3 is an ORF, with its function uncertain. V was cut by 10 bases and J by 5 bases, with 27 bases left in between. The CDR3 covers 16 residues.

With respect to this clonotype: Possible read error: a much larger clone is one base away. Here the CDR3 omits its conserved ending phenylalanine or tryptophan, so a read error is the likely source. The CDR3, as DNA: TGTGCCAGCAGTTTGAGTGGTTCTGGCTACACCCTC. As protein: CASSLSGSGYTL. The chain recombines TRBV27 with TRBJ1-2; no definite D call. CDR3 size: 12 residues. Germline V CDR1 and CDR2: MNHEY, SMNVEV (reference sequence). Trimming removed 3 bases at V and 7 bases at J, with 9 bases between.

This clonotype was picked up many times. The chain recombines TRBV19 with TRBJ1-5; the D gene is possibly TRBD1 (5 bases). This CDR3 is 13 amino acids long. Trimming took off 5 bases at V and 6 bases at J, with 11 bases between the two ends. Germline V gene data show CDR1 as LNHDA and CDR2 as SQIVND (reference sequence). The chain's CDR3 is CASSQIGGQPQHF. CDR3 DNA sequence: TGTGCCAGTAGTCAGATTGGGGGTCAGCCCCAGCATTTT.

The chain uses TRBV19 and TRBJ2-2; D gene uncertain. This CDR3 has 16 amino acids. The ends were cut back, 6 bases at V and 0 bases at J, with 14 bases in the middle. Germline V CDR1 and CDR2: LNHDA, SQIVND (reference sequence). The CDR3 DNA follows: TGTGCCAGTAGCAGGTCAGCGTTCGCGAACACCGGGGAGCTGTTTTTT. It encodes CASSRSAFANTGELFF.

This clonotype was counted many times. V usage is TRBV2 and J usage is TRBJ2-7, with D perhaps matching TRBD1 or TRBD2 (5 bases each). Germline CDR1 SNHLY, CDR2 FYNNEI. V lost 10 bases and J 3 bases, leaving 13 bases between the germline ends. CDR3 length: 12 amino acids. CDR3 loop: CATAGAYYEQYF. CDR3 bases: TGTGCCACCGCCGGGGCCTACTACGAGCAGTACTTC.

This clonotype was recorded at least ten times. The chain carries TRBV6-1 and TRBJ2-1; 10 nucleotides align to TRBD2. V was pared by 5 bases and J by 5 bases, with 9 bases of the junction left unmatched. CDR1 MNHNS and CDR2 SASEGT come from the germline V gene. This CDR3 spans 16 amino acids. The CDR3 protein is CASSYYTSGIDNEQFF. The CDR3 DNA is TGTGCCAGCAGTTACTATACTAGCGGGATTGACAATGAGCAGTTCTTC.

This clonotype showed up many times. The CDR3 coding sequence is TGTGCCAGCAATACCAGGAGCAAGAACACTGAAGCTTTCTTT. Amino acid sequence: CASNTRSKNTEAFF. The rearrangement links TRBV6-5 to TRBJ1-1; D unclear. The V gene's germline CDR1 is MNHEY and CDR2 SVGAGI. Trimming shortened V by 7 bases and J by 1 base, and 13 bases separated the two germline ends. The CDR3 totals 14 residues.

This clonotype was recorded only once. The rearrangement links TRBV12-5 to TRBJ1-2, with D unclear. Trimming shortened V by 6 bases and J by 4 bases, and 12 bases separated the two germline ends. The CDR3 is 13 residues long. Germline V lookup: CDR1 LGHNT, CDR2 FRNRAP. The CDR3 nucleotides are TGTGCTAGTGGGGTCCTGGGCGGCTATGGCTACACCTTC. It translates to CASGVLGGYGYTF.